Each of the 14 T cell receptor beta chains below was sequenced from the same sample in a study of blood T cell repertoires in COVID-19. The data were produced by immunoSEQ multiplex PCR, yet TCRdb's version contains in-frame clones alone and is incomplete. The sample lists around 30,000 clones, 60% to 80% occurring once. Sequences were obtained from peripheral blood. These receptors originate from a woman in her 70s with active or convalescent COVID-19.

The chain recombines TRBV19 with TRBJ1-1; D gene unclear. Trimming pared 7 bases from V and 4 bases from J, leaving 19 bases between. Germline CDR1 and CDR2: LNHDA and SQIVND (reference sequence). The CDR3 runs 15 residues. This chain's CDR3 is CASTVRARVGTEAFF. As DNA, the CDR3 is TGTGCCAGTACCGTTCGTGCCCGGGTGGGCACTGAAGCTTTCTTT.

In DNA form, the CDR3 reads TGCAGTGCTAGATACACAGATACGCAGTATTTT. Its translation is CSARYTDTQYF. The V gene is TRBV20-1, the J gene TRBJ2-3; D not certain. With 2 bases removed from V and 2 bases from J, the gap between germline ends came to 2 bases. The CDR3 extends over 11 amino acids. In germline, CDR1 is DFQATT, CDR2 SNEGSKA (reference sequence).

The chain joins TRBV24-1 to TRBJ1-3; 9 bases are shared with TRBD1. This CDR3 spans 15 amino acids. The germline gives CDR1 KGHDR, CDR2 SFDVKD. Trimming at V came to 4 bases and at J to 1 base, leaving 1 base not matched to a gene. CDR3 DNA: TGTGCCACCAGTGAGGGGACAGGGTCTGGAAACACCATATATTTT. Protein product: CATSEGTGSGNTIYF.

This clone was observed a few times. The rearrangement links TRBV7-2 to TRBJ2-1, with TRBD2 matching over 10 bases. The CDR3 loop spans 15 amino acids. Germline V gene data show CDR1 as SGHTA and CDR2 as FQGNSA. The V segment lost 2 bases and the J segment 9 bases; nucleotides outside the gene matches: 7. CDR3 loop: CASSLKREGRIEQFF. Written as DNA, the CDR3 is TGTGCCAGCAGCTTAAAGCGGGAGGGCCGGATTGAGCAGTTCTTC.

J is TRBJ2-2 and V is TRBV3-1 (or the pseudogene TRBV3-2); the match to TRBD1 covers 7 bases. There are 14 residues in the CDR3. Losses at the gene ends were 4 bases for V and 2 bases for J; bases not matched to a gene: 1. Germline V gene data show CDR1 as LGHDT and CDR2 as YNNKEL (reference sequence). The CDR3 reads CASSRTGNTGELFF. Here the CDR3 DNA reads TGTGCCAGCAGCCGGACAGGAAACACCGGGGAGCTGTTTTTT.

The V and J genes are TRBV5-1 and TRBJ2-3, with D perhaps matching TRBD1 (6 bases). This CDR3 has 15 amino acids. V was trimmed by 5 bases and J by 3 bases, leaving 16 bases between them. Per germline, CDR1 SGHRS and CDR2 YFSETQ. The CDR3 loop reads CASRPGQRETDTQYF. The CDR3, as DNA: TGCGCCAGCAGACCCGGACAGAGAGAGACAGATACGCAGTATTTT.

The rearrangement uses TRBV5-1 and TRBJ2-1; 13 bases line up with TRBD2. J gave up 6 bases and V 4 bases, and 10 bases lay outside the gene matches. Germline V gene data show CDR1 as SGHRS and CDR2 as YFSETQ. The CDR3 consists of 17 residues. CDR3 sequence: CASSARTSGGPTNEQFF. In DNA, the CDR3 is TGCGCCAGCAGCGCGCGGACTAGCGGGGGACCAACCAATGAGCAGTTCTTC.

The gene calls are TRBV7-2 and TRBJ2-7; TRBD1 matches 9 bases. Looked up from germline, CDR1 is SGHTA and CDR2 is FQGNSA. The trim removed 5 bases at V and 1 base at J, leaving 9 bases unmatched. This CDR3 region has 16 residues. CDR3 region: CASSPRGGQGSYEQYF. CDR3 bases: TGTGCCAGCAGCCCCAGGGGCGGACAGGGGTCCTACGAGCAGTACTTC.

Only a few counts were recorded for this clone. This chain connects TRBV7-3 to TRBJ2-7, with D perhaps matching TRBD2 (6 bases). The germline CDR1 and CDR2 sequences are SGHTA and FQGTGA. V lost 2 bases and J 13 bases, leaving 18 bases between the germline ends. The CDR3 length is 13 residues. The CDR3 DNA sequence: TGTGCCAGCAGCTTAGCTTCGGGCGGGGTGAGCTACTTC. Its protein is CASSLASGGVSYF.

The chain links TRBV6-6 to TRBJ1-1; 8 bases agree with TRBD1. Losses at the gene ends were 2 bases for V and 11 bases for J; bases not matched to a gene: 7. The CDR3 is 13 residues long. Germline CDR1 is MNHNY and CDR2 is SVGAGI (reference sequence). The CDR3 DNA reads as TGTGCCAGCAGTTACCGGCAGGGGGCGGCCGCTTTCTTT. This translates into CASSYRQGAAAFF.

This clone was picked up a small number of times. The chain carries TRBV6-5 and TRBJ1-5, with 8 bases lining up with TRBD1. V was clipped by 6 bases and J by 4 bases; unmatched bases: 8. This CDR3 comprises 15 residues. In germline, CDR1 is MNHEY, CDR2 SVGAGI. CDR3 DNA sequence: TGTGCCAGCAGCTCAGGGGGCGCGAGAAATCAGCCCCAGCATTTT. Its translation: CASSSGGARNQPQHF.

A note on this clone: At one end the junction does not follow the germline gene, possibly because of a read error. The chain has TRBV5-4 and TRBJ2-7, with D possibly being TRBD1 (6 bases). Germline CDR1 reads SGHNT; CDR2 reads YYREEE (reference sequence). The CDR3 runs to 13 residues. CDR3 DNA sequence: TGTGCCAGCAGCTTGCCCCCGGGACATTCCATACACTTC. Translating it yields CASSLPPGHSIHF. Complete variable domain (other parts from reference TRBV5-4 and TRBJ2-7): ETGVTQSPTHLIKTRGQQVTLRCSSQSGHNTVSWYQQALGQGPQFIFQYYREEENGRGNFPPRFSGLQFPNYSSELNVNALELDDSALYLCASSLPPGHSIHFGPGTRLTVT.

The chain joins TRBV4-3 to TRBJ2-3, with 11 bases aligning to TRBD2. The CDR3 consists of 16 residues. Germline-derived CDR1 and CDR2 are LGHNA and YSLEER. Trimming at V came to 2 bases and at J to 7 bases, leaving 8 bases not matched to a gene. The CDR3 loop reads CASSQKLAGAGNTQYF. The CDR3 DNA sequence: TGCGCCAGCAGCCAAAAACTAGCGGGGGCGGGAAATACGCAGTATTTT.

The chain joins TRBV30 to TRBJ1-2; D perhaps matches TRBD1 (6 bases). Germline V lookup: CDR1 GTSNPN, CDR2 SVGIG (reference sequence). V was cut by 5 bases and J by 6 bases, with 19 bases left in between. This CDR3 is 14 amino acids long. The chain's CDR3 is CAWQIGGGPHGYTF. CDR3 sequence (DNA): TGTGCCTGGCAAATCGGGGGGGGGCCTCATGGCTACACCTTC.